This T cell receptor beta chain was identified during a study of blood T cell repertoires in COVID-19. About the study: Sample material is recorded as cDNA or gDNA derived from T cells, B-cell-depleted T cells, or PBMCs.

The germline V and J ends were trimmed by 5 bases and 2 bases, with 15 bases remaining between them. Per germline, CDR1 SEHNR and CDR2 FQNEAQ (reference sequence). The CDR3 consists of 16 residues. How the authors handled the data: Amplified reference gene primers provided the basis for estimating nucleated cell counts. Generated by immunoSEQ multiplex PCR, the TCRdb table keeps only in-frame clones and is missing some. Clone size and V and J calls were adopted from that table, with D and trimming inferred from the DNA. The sample has hundreds of thousands of clones; about 90% are singletons. The receptor was derived from a woman aged 18-29 years who had recovered from COVID-19. This rearrangement joins TRBV7-9 to TRBJ2-2, with TRBD1 as a possible D gene (6 bases). Sequencing used peripheral blood. Here the CDR3 DNA reads TGTGCCAGCAGCCAAAACAGGGTTTATAACACCGGGGAGCTGTTTTTT. Protein sequence: CASSQNRVYNTGELFF. The complete variable domain, with remaining parts taken from reference TRBV7-9 and TRBJ2-2, reads DTGVSQNPRHKITKRGQNVTFRCDPISEHNRLYWYRQTLGQGPEFLTYFQNEAQLEKSRLLSDRFSAERPKGSFSTLEIQRTEQGDSAMYLCASSQNRVYNTGELFFGEGSRLTVL.